This T cell receptor beta chain was identified during a study of shared clonotypes between healthy human individuals (dated by TCRdb to about 2020). With regard to the full study: Three men and two women, aged 18 to 49 years, made up the cohort. Per donor, three plates each were used for CD4 naive and CD4 memory, two for CD8 naive, and one for CD8 memory. To estimate repertoire size and how much clonotypes are shared between individuals, the study performed deep sequencing of blood TCR repertoires from a few healthy adults. Different laboratories and diverse techniques were used to prepare libraries and sequence TCR repertoires, to increase sequencing depth and limit assay-specific biases. Each donor's leukapheresis produced roughly between roughly 0.85 and 9.5 billion PBMCs. The study at large found these results: Based on pairwise subsampling, the degree of clonotype sharing among donors was expected to be affected by sequencing depth. When a few donors were compared, the shared fraction of clonotypes was 5% to 6.5% for naive CD4, less than 4% for naive CD8, more than 2% for memory CD4, and less than 0.45% for memory CD8. Naive subsets generally had larger estimated clonotype richness than memory subsets. Even with the large sequencing depth, rarefaction of the sorted-subset datasets indicated that sequencing was incomplete. The small number of donors limited the genetic and exposure-history diversity represented. Higher generation probabilities were observed for clonotypes shared by all four sorted-subset donors than for non-shared clonotypes. Sampling was limited to blood, and TCR repertoires in tissue likely differ from TCR repertoires in blood.

TCR CDR3 regions were amplified from genomic DNA by multiplex PCR using the deep immunoSEQ assay. Extracted genomic DNA from each cell subset was distributed evenly across all wells of several immunoSEQ 96-well plates, and each plate was treated as a replicate. Each replicate PCR for sorted subsets received about 220 ng genomic DNA, equal to around 32,000 T cell genomes. The purified libraries were quantified using a Qubit 3.0 fluorometer, sized with a Bioanalyzer 2100, and then quantified again using the KAPA Library Quantification kit. A separate single-read 150-cycle Illumina NextSeq 550 flow cell was used to sequence each immunoSEQ 96-well plate. The original pipeline was this. Because only junctional sequences without quality scores were contained in the immunoSEQ output, filtering matching that applied to full-length reads could not be performed. Sequences were annotated with PyIR, a Python wrapper for IgBLAST v1.9, using IMGT germline references to assign V/J genes and CDR3. Any read was removed if the V/J assignment was weak (E-value above 1e-6), the CDR3 was missing, or the read contained stop codons, out-of-frame junctions, or ambiguous translated residues. V3J clonotypes were defined as sequences sharing an identical inferred V gene, J gene, and CDR3 amino acid sequence. To compute the percentage overlap between repertoires, the number of shared unique clonotypes was divided by the size of the smaller repertoire. Repertoire richness was assessed with RTK rarefaction, the Chao1 estimator, and Recon v2.1 estimates of unobserved clonotypes. For all TCRbeta clonotypes obtained by the gDNA method from a few donors, generation probabilities were computed with OLGA. TCRdb obtained this table from immuneACCESS and retained in-frame rearrangements with V and J assigned. These tables miss some clones; where compared with another copy, unresolved V genes account for less than half of the shortfall, and the remainder is unexplained. That table is the source of V, J and clone size, and D and trimming were worked out from the DNA. For this sample the table gives under 650,000 clones, of which about 95% were detected only once. Jointly, the top ten make up about 0.057% of the sample.

There are 19 amino acids in the CDR3, from cysteine to phenylalanine inclusive. CDR3 DNA only is kept here, 57 bases in frame from base 1. A distance of 23 bases separates the germline ends of V and J, which lose 5 bases and 0 bases respectively. CDR1 and CDR2 are drawn from the germline V gene (reference sequence): LNHDA, SQIVND. Remarks on this clone: No antigen is known for it. Per-base quality was not reported, and no clone a single base away is much larger than it.

Donors were healthy HIV-negative adults with no recently reported acute infections or vaccinations. Only Caucasian adults living in Nashville, Tennessee, USA were represented among the donors. CD4+ T cells were enriched by magnetic negative selection; naive cells were then positively selected on CD45RA, and the negative fraction formed the memory subset. Blood was collected by leukapheresis, and PBMCs were isolated by Ficoll-Histopaque density gradient centrifugation and then cryopreserved in liquid nitrogen vapor phase. Analytical flow cytometry was used to check the purity and quantity of every magnetically sorted T cell population. From each sorted fraction, genomic DNA was isolated and quantified by UV absorbance on a Nanodrop 2000c.

Sequencing was performed on naive CD4+ T cells sorted from blood. The sample's cell subset or site, from its label and the paper: CD45RA+ positively selected. The receptor chain draws on TRBV19 and TRBJ2-4; matching of 6 bases hints at TRBD1 as the D gene. This receptor was taken from a woman aged 30 to 39 in good health. Read as DNA, the sequence is TGTGCCAGTAGTCGAGTGCAAATGACAGGCGCCTTAGCCAAAAACATTCAGTACTTC. This sequence encodes CASSRVQMTGALAKNIQYF.